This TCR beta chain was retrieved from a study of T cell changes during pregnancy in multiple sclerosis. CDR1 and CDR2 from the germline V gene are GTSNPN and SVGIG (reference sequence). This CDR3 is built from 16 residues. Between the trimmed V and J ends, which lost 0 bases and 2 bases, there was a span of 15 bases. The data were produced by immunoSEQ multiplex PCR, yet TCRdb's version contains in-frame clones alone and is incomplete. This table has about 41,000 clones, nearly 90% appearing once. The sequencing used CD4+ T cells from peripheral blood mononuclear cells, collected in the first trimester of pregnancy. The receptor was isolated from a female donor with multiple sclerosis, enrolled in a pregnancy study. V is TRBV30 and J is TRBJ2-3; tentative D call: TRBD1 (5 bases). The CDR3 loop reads CAWSVLGAGATDTQYF. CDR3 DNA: TGTGCCTGGAGTGTACTTGGGGCAGGAGCCACAGATACGCAGTATTTT.